These 5 T cell receptor beta chains were sequenced from one sample in a study of control samples from healthy donors and cancer patients. Sequencing used immunoSEQ multiplex PCR; TCRdb keeps in-frame clones, though not all of them. Of some 160,000 clones in the sample, 90% to 95% were seen once. Sequencing was performed on blood. The receptors shown here come from a woman in her twenties or thirties in good health.

This chain joins TRBV21-1 and TRBJ1-1; the table's D call, TRBD1, was not checked against the DNA. TRBV21-1 is annotated as a pseudogene. CDR3 length: 16 amino acids. CDR3 in amino acids: CASSAFDRVMNTEAFF. In DNA form, the CDR3 reads TGTGCCAGCAGCGCATTCGACAGGGTAATGAACACTGAAGCTTTCTTT.

This clone was found once. The J gene is TRBJ1-2, the V gene TRBV28; 7 bases line up with TRBD1. The V segment lost 6 bases and the J segment 6 bases; nucleotides outside the gene matches: 4. The CDR3 has 12 amino acids. CDR1 is MDHEN and CDR2 is SYDVKM in the germline V gene. The CDR3 region has the DNA TGTGCCAGCAGCTTAGACAGGGATGGCTACACCTTC. Its protein is CASSLDRDGYTF.

The rearrangement uses TRBV5-1 and TRBJ2-1, with 9 bases lining up with TRBD2. This CDR3 region has 17 residues. Germline V gives CDR1 SGHRS, CDR2 YFSETQ. The trim removed 0 bases at V and 5 bases at J, leaving 9 bases unmatched. The DNA of the CDR3 is TGCGCCAGCAGCTTGGGGATAGCGGGAGCACCGAACAATGAGCAGTTCTTC. As protein: CASSLGIAGAPNNEQFF.

This clone was detected a few times. The chain carries TRBV3-1 (or the pseudogene TRBV3-2) and TRBJ1-4; TRBD1 might be the D (6 bases). The CDR3 contains 16 residues. V was pared by 3 bases and J by 8 bases, with 19 bases between. Germline CDR1 reads LGHDT; CDR2 reads YNNKEL (reference sequence). CDR3 protein: CASSHGGTGRKEKLFF. The CDR3 DNA reads TGTGCCAGCAGCCACGGAGGAACAGGGAGGAAGGAAAAACTGTTTTTT.

This clone was detected once. The J gene is TRBJ1-3, the V gene TRBV6-6, with a weak D call TRBD1 (5 bases). Trimming left V 6 bases short and J 3 bases short, with 18 bases between. This CDR3 is built from 16 residues. Germline CDR1 and CDR2: MNHNY and SVGAGI (reference sequence). This CDR3 reads CASRTRDGEVGNTIYF. CDR3 sequence (DNA): TGTGCCAGCAGAACCCGGGACGGGGAGGTTGGAAACACCATATATTTT.